This T cell receptor (beta chain) is drawn from a study of shared clonotypes between healthy human individuals. Sequencing used immunoSEQ multiplex PCR; TCRdb keeps in-frame clones, though not all of them. The sample carries 1,400,000 or so clones, less than 99% recorded once. Germline V lookup: CDR1 SQVTM, CDR2 ANQGSEA. J was trimmed by 5 bases and V by 3 bases; bases with no gene match: 15. The CDR3 sequence is 16 residues long. The origin of this receptor is a man between 25 and 39 years old in good health. The source material was naive CD4+ T cells sorted from blood. Documented subset: CD45RA+ positively selected. The chain has TRBV29-1 and TRBJ1-2; TRBD1 matches 7 bases. The CDR3 DNA sequence: TGCAGCGTTGAGCGGATGGACAGGCGAATAGAGTATGGCTACACCTTC. It codes for CSVERMDRRIEYGYTF.